This TCR beta chain appears in the sequencing data of a study of graft-versus-host responses after intestinal transplantation. Study summary: Multivisceral, liver-intestinal, or isolated intestinal grafts went to recipients.

The CDR3 runs 12 residues. Germline values: CDR1 SGHRS, CDR2 YFSETQ. V was trimmed by 6 bases and J by 2 bases, leaving 9 bases between them. Here immunoSEQ multiplex PCR was the method, and the copy in TCRdb shows in-frame clones only, minus some. The data show over 90,000 clones, 90% to 95% seen once. As regards this clone: Its specificity is not known.

The TCR was taken from a human donor who was the organ donor for an intestinal transplant. The genes are TRBV5-1 and TRBJ2-7, with D tentatively TRBD1 (6 bases). This material consisted of unstimulated CD4+ T cells sorted from spleen or lymph node cells, taken before transplant. CDR3 DNA sequence: TGCGCCAGCACCGGACAGACCTACGAGCAGTACTTC. Its translation is CASTGQTYEQYF.